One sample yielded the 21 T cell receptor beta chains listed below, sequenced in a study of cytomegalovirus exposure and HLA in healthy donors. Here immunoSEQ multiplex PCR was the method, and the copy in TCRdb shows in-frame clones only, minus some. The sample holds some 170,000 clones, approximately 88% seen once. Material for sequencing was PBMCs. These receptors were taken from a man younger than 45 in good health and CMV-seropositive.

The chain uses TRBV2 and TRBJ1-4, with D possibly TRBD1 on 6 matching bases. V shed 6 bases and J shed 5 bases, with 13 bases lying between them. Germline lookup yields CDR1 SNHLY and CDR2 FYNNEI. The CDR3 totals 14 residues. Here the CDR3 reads CASRTGTRNEKLFF. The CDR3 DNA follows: TGTGCCAGCAGAACCGGGACACGCAATGAAAAACTGTTTTTT.

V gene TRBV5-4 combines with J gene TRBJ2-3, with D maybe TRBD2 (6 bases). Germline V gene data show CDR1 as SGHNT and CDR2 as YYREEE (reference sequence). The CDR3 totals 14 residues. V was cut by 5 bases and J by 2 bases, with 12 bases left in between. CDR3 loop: CASSLAAITDTQYF. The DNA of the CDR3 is TGTGCCAGCAGTTTAGCGGCAATCACAGATACGCAGTATTTT.

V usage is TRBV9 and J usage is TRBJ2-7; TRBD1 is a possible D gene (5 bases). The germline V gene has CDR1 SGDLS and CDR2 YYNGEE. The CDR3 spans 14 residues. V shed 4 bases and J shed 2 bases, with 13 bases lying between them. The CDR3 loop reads CASSPTRQPYEQYF. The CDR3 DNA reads TGTGCCAGCAGCCCAACCAGACAGCCCTACGAGCAGTACTTC. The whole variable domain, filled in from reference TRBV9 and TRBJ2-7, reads DSGVTQTPKHLITATGQRVTLRCSPRSGDLSVYWYQQSLDQGLQFLIQYYNGEERAKGNILERFSAQQFPDLHSELNLSSLELGDSALYFCASSPTRQPYEQYFGPGTRLTVT.

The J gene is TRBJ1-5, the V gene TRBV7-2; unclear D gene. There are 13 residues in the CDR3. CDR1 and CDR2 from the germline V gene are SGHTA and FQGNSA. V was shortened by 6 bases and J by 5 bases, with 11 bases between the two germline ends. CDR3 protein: CASRSSRDQPQHF. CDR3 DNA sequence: TGTGCCAGCAGGTCTTCGAGGGATCAGCCCCAGCATTTT. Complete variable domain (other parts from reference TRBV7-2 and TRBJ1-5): GAGVSQSPSNKVTEKGKDVELRCDPISGHTALYWYRQSLGQGLEFLIYFQGNSAPDKSGLPSDRFSAERTGGSVSTLTIQRTQQEDSAVYLCASRSSRDQPQHFGDGTRLSIL.

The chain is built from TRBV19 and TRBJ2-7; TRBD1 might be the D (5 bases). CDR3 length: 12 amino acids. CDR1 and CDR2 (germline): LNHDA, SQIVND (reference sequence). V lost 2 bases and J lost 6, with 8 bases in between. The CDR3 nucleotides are TGTGCCAGTAGTATATCAGGGATCGAGCAGTACTTC. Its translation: CASSISGIEQYF.

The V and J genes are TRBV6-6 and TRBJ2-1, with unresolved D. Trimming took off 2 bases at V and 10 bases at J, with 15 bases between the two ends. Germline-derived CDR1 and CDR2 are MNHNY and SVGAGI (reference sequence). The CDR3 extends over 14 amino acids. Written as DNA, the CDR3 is TGTGCCAGCAGTTACGAGGCCGTGGGTATAGAGCAGTTCTTC. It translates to CASSYEAVGIEQFF.

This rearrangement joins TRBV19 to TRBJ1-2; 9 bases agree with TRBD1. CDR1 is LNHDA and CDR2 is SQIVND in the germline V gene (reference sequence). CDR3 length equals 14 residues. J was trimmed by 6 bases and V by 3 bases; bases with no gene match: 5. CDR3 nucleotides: TGTGCCAGTAGTATCCACAGGGGGCAGGATGGCTACACCTTC. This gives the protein CASSIHRGQDGYTF. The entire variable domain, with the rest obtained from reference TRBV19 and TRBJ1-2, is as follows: DGGITQSPKYLFRKEGQNVTLSCEQNLNHDAMYWYRQDPGQGLRLIYYSQIVNDFQKGDIAEGYSVSREKKESFPLTVTSAQKNPTAFYLCASSIHRGQDGYTFGSGTRLTVV.

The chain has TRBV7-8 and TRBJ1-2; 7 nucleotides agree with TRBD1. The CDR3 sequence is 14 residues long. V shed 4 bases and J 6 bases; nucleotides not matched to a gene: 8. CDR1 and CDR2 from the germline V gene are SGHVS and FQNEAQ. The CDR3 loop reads CASSSNRDSDGYTF. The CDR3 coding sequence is TGTGCCAGCAGCTCTAACCGGGACAGCGATGGCTACACCTTC.

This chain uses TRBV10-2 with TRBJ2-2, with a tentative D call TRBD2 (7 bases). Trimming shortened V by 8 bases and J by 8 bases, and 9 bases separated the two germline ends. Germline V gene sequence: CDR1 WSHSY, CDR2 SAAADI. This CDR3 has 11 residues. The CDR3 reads CASGGAGELFF. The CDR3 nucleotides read TGCGCCAGCGGGGGGGCAGGGGAGCTGTTTTTT.

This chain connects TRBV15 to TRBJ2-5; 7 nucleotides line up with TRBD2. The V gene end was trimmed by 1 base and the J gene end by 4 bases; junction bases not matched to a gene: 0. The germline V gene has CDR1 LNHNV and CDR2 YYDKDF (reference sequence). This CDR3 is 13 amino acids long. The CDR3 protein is CATSRGEGETQYF. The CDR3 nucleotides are TGTGCCACCAGCAGAGGGGAGGGAGAGACCCAGTACTTC.

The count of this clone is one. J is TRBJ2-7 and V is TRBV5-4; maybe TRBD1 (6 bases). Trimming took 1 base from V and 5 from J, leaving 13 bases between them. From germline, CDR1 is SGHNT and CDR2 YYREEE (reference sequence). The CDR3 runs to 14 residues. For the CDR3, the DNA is TGTGCCAGCAGCTTGAAACAGGGAAGGCACGAGCAGTACTTC. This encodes CASSLKQGRHEQYF.

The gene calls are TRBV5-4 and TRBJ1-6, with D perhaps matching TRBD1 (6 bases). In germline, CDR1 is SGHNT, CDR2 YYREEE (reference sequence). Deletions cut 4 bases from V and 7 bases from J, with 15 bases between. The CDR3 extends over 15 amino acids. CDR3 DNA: TGTGCCAGCAGCCTACCAGGGGCTCGCAATTCACCCCTCCACTTT. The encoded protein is CASSLPGARNSPLHF.

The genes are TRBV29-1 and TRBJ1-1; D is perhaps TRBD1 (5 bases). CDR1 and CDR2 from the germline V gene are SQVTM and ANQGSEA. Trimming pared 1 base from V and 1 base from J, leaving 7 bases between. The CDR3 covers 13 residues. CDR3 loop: CSVEGDRNTEAFF. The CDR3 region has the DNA TGCAGCGTTGAAGGAGACAGGAACACTGAAGCTTTCTTT.

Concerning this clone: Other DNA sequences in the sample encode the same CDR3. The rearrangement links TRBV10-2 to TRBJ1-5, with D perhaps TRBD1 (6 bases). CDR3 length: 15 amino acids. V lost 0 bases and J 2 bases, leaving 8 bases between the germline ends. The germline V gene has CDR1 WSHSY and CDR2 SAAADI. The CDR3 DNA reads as TGCGCCAGCAGTGAGTCGGGACACCGCAATCAGCCCCAGCATTTT. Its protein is CASSESGHRNQPQHF.

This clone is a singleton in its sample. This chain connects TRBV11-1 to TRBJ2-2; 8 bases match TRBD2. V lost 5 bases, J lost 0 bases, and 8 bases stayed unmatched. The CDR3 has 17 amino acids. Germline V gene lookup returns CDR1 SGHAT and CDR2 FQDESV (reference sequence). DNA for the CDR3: TGTGCCAGCAGCGGTAATAGCGGGGACGCGAACACCGGGGAGCTGTTTTTT. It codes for CASSGNSGDANTGELFF.

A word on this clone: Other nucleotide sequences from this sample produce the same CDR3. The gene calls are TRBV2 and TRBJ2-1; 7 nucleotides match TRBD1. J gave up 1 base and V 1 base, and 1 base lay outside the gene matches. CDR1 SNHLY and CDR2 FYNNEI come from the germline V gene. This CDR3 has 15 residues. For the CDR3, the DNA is TGTGCCAGCAGTGAAGGACAGGGTTCCTACAATGAGCAGTTCTTC. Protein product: CASSEGQGSYNEQFF.

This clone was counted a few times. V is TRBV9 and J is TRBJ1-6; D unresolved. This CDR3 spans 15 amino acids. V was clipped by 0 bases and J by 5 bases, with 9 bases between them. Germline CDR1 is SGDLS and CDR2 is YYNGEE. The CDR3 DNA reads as TGTGCCAGCAGCGTAGCCGGGAGCAATAATTCACCCCTCCACTTT. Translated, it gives CASSVAGSNNSPLHF.

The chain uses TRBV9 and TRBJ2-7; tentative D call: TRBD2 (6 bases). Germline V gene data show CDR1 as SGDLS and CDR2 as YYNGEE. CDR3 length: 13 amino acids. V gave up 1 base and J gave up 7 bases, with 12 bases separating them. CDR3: CASSVQGAGEQYF. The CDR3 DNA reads TGTGCCAGCAGCGTACAAGGGGCGGGGGAGCAGTACTTC.

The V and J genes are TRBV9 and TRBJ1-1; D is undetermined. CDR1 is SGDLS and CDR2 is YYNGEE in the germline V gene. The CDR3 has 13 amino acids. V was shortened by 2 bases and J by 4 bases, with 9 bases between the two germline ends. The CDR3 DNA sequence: TGTGCCAGCAGCGTGACTGGCATCACTGAAGCTTTCTTT. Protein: CASSVTGITEAFF.

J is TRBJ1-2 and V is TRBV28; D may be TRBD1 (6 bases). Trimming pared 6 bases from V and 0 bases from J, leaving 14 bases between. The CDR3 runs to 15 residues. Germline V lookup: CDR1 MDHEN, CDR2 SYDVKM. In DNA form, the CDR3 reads TGTGCCAGCAGCTCCCCAGGGGACACTAACTATGGCTACACCTTC. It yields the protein CASSSPGDTNYGYTF.

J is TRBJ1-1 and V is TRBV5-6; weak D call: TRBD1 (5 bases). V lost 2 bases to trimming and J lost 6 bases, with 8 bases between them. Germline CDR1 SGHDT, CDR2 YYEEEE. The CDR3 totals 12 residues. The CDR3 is CASSFWGSEAFF. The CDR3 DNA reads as TGTGCCAGCAGCTTCTGGGGCTCTGAAGCTTTCTTT.